This T cell receptor beta chain comes out of a study of blood T cell repertoires in COVID-19. V lost 3 bases and J 4 bases, leaving 14 bases between the germline ends. The length of the CDR3 is 15 residues. The germline gives CDR1 SGHKS, CDR2 YYEKEE (reference sequence). Using immunoSEQ multiplex PCR, the repertoire was profiled, and TCRdb retains in-frame clones only, with some absent. The sample consists of roughly 140,000 clones, 88% of them appearing once. The sequencing sample was made of peripheral blood. This chain joins TRBV5-5 and TRBJ1-5; D possibly corresponds to TRBD1 (5 bases). The clonotype comes from a human donor in a cohort sampled during active COVID-19. For the CDR3, the DNA is TGTGCCAGCAGCTGGGGGGAGGTCCTGAATCAGCCCCAGCATTTT. Amino acids: CASSWGEVLNQPQHF.